Below are 8 T cell receptor beta chains sequenced from a single sample in a study of blood T cell repertoires in COVID-19. Clones were read by immunoSEQ multiplex PCR, and TCRdb kept only the in-frame ones, dropping some. The repertoire has roughly 230,000 clones, 65% to 90% of them found once; the top ten carry 6.5% to 9%. Specimen: peripheral blood. The source of these receptors is a woman aged 45-65 years with acute or convalescent COVID-19.

The chain employs TRBV7-2 and TRBJ1-2; D might be TRBD1 (5 bases). The CDR3 extends over 15 amino acids. CDR1 SGHTA and CDR2 FQGNSA come from the germline V gene. Between the trimmed V and J ends, which lost 4 bases and 4 bases, there was a span of 16 bases. The chain's CDR3 is CASSSNPRESYGYTF. CDR3 in DNA: TGTGCCAGCAGCTCCAATCCCAGGGAAAGCTATGGCTACACCTTC.

The V call is TRBV19, the J call TRBJ2-1, with 11 bases aligning to TRBD2. Losses at the gene ends were 6 bases for V and 0 bases for J; bases not matched to a gene: 19. The CDR3 sequence is 21 residues long. CDR1 is LNHDA, CDR2 SQIVND, per germline (reference sequence). CDR3: CASSPPPGTSGGLSSYNEQFF. The CDR3 DNA is TGTGCCAGTAGCCCTCCTCCGGGAACTAGCGGGGGTCTGAGCTCCTACAATGAGCAGTTCTTC.

This clone has a handful of counts. The gene calls are TRBV19 and TRBJ1-4, with 9 bases lining up with TRBD1. CDR1 and CDR2 (germline): LNHDA, SQIVND (reference sequence). The V segment lost 6 bases and the J segment 3 bases; nucleotides outside the gene matches: 8. The CDR3 extends over 16 amino acids. The CDR3 loop reads CASSETGGTANEKLFF. CDR3 bases: TGTGCCAGTAGCGAGACAGGGGGAACAGCTAATGAAAAACTGTTTTTT.

Only one count was recorded for this clone. V usage is TRBV18 and J usage is TRBJ2-5, with TRBD1 matching 10 bases. This CDR3 region has 15 residues. CDR1 and CDR2 from the germline V gene are KGHSH and LQKENI. V trimming: 3 bases; J trimming: 4 bases; junction bases outside the gene matches: 5. In DNA, the CDR3 is TGTGCCAGCTCACCGCGGACAGGGGGAAGAGAGACCCAGTACTTC. Translated, it gives CASSPRTGGRETQYF.

V and J are TRBV20-1 and TRBJ2-7; possibly TRBD2 for D (6 bases). Germline CDR1 and CDR2: DFQATT and SNEGSKA (reference sequence). CDR3 length equals 14 residues. Trimming shortened V by 3 bases and J by 2 bases, and 14 bases separated the two germline ends. The CDR3 DNA is TGCAGTGCTAGTTCGCTAGCGAATACCTACGAGCAGTACTTC. This encodes CSASSLANTYEQYF.

The chain is built from TRBV7-8 and TRBJ2-2, with D perhaps matching TRBD2 (5 bases). The germline V and J ends were trimmed by 9 bases and 9 bases, with 20 bases remaining between them. CDR1 is SGHVS, CDR2 FQNEAQ, per germline. The CDR3 consists of 14 residues. The DNA of the CDR3 is TGTGCCAGTCCCGTTGCCCTCGGGAAGAGGGAGCTGTTTTTT. It codes for CASPVALGKRELFF.

V gene TRBV5-1 combines with J gene TRBJ2-5; D is unresolved. Germline V gives CDR1 SGHRS, CDR2 YFSETQ. Between the trimmed V and J ends, which lost 4 bases and 5 bases, there was a span of 9 bases. This CDR3 contains 12 residues. CDR3 DNA sequence: TGCGCCAGCAGCGAATCCCAGGAGACCCAGTACTTC. Translated: CASSESQETQYF.

The count of this clone is one. The chain joins TRBV28 to TRBJ1-2; D gene unclear. Trimming took 10 bases from V and 7 from J, leaving 16 bases between them. This CDR3 has 12 residues. Germline V gene data show CDR1 as MDHEN and CDR2 as SYDVKM. The CDR3 nucleotides read TGTGCCACTCGAGAGGGTTTGGGTGGCTACACCTTC. Translation gives CATREGLGGYTF.